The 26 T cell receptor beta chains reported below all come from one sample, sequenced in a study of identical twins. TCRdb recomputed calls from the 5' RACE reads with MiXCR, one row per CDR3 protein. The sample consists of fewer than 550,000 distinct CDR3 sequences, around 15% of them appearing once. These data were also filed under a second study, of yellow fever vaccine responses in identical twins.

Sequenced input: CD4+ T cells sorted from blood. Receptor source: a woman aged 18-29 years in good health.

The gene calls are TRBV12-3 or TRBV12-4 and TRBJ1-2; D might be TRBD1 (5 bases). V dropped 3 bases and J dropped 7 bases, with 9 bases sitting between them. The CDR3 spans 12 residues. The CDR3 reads CASSFPGSGYTF. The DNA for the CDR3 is TGTGCCAGCAGTTTCCCAGGGAGTGGCTACACCTTC.

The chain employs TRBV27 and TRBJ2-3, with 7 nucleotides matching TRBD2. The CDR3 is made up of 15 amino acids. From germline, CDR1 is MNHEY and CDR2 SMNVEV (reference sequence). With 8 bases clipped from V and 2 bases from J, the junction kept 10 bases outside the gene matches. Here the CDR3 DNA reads TGTGCCAGCCTCAGGGCAGGGACTACCACAGATACGCAGTATTTT. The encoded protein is CASLRAGTTTDTQYF.

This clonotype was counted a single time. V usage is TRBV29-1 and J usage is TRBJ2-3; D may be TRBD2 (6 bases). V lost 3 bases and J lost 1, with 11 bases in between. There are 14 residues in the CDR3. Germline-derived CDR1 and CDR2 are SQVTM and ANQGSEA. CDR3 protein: CSVEIAAGTDTQYF. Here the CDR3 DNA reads TGCAGCGTTGAGATAGCGGCTGGCACAGATACGCAGTATTTT.

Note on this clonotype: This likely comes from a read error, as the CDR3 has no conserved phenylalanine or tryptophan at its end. CDR3 DNA sequence: TGTGCCACCAGTGACGCCGGGACAGGGATCGGGGAGCAGTTCCTC. Protein sequence: CATSDAGTGIGEQFL. The chain has TRBV24-1 and TRBJ2-1; 9 nucleotides align to TRBD1. Germline values: CDR1 KGHDR, CDR2 SFDVKD. The CDR3 runs 15 residues. V lost 4 bases and J lost 10; bases outside the gene matches: 10.

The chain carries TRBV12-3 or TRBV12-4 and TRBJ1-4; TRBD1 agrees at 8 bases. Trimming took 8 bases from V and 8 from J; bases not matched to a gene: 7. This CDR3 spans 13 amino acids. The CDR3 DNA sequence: TGTGCCAGCCACAGGGGGGCACGAGAAAAACTGTTTTTT. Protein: CASHRGAREKLFF.

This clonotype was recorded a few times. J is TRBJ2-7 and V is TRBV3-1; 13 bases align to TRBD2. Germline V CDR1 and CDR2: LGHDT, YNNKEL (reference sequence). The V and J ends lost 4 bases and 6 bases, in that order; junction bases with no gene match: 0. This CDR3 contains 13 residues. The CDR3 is CASSRTSGSEQYF. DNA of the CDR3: TGTGCCAGCAGCCGGACTAGCGGGAGCGAGCAGTACTTC.

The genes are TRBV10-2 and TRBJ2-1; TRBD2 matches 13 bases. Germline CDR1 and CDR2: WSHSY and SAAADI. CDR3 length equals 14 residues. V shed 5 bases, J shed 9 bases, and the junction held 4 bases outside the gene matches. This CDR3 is CASSLTSGRAEQFF. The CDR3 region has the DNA TGCGCCAGCAGTCTTACTAGCGGGAGGGCTGAGCAGTTCTTC.

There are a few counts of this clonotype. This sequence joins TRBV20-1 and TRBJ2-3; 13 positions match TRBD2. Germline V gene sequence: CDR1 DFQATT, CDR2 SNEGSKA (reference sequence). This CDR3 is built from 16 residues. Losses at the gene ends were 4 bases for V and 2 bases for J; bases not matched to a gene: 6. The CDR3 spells CSATGLAGFNTDTQYF. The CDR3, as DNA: TGCAGTGCTACGGGACTAGCGGGATTCAACACAGATACGCAGTATTTT.

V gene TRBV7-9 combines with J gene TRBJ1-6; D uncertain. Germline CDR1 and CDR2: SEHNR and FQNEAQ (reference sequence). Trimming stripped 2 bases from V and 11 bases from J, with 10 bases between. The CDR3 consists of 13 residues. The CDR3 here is CASSLPIGAPLHF. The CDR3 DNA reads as TGTGCCAGCAGCTTACCTATTGGGGCACCCCTCCACTTT.

The CDR3 here is CASRYLQGRYGYTF. The DNA for the CDR3 is TGTGCCAGCAGATACCTCCAGGGCCGCTATGGCTACACCTTC. This rearrangement joins TRBV28 to TRBJ1-2; D is perhaps TRBD1 (5 bases). V gave up 6 bases and J gave up 4 bases, with 15 bases separating them. CDR1 and CDR2 from the germline V gene are MDHEN and SYDVKM. The CDR3 is made up of 14 amino acids.

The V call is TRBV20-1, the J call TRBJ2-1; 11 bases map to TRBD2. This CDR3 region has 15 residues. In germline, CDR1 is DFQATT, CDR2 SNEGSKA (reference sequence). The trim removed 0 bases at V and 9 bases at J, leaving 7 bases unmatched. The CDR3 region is CSARDYKLAGVEQFF. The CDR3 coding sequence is TGCAGTGCTAGAGATTATAAACTAGCGGGGGTTGAGCAGTTCTTC.

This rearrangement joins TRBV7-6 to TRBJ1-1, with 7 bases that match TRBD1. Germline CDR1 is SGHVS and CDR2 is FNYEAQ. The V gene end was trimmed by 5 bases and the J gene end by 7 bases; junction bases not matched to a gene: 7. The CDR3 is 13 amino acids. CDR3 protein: CASSVTGTDEAFF. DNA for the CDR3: TGTGCCAGCAGCGTCACCGGGACAGATGAAGCTTTCTTT.

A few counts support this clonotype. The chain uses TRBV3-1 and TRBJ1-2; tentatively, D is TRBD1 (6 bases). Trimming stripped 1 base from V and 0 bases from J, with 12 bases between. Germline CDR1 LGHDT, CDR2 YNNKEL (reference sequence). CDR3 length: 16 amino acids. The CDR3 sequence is CASSQVGGTSNYGYTF. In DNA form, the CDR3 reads TGTGCCAGCAGCCAAGTAGGGGGAACCTCTAACTATGGCTACACCTTC.

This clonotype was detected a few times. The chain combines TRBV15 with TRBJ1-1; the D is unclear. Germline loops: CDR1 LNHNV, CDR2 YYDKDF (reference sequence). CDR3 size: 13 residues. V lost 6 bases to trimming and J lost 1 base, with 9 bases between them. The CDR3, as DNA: TGTGCCACCAGTCTTGTCAGGAACACTGAAGCTTTCTTT. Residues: CATSLVRNTEAFF.

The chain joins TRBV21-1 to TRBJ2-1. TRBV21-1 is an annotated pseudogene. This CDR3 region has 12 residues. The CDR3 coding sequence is TGTGCCAGCAGCAAAAGTAGCAATGAGCAGTTCTTC. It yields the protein CASSKSSNEQFF.

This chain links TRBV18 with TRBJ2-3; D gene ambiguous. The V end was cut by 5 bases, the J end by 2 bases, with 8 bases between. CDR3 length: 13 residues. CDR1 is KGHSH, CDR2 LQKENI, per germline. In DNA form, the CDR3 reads TGTGCCAGCTCAGTGTCAAACACAGATACGCAGTATTTT. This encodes CASSVSNTDTQYF.

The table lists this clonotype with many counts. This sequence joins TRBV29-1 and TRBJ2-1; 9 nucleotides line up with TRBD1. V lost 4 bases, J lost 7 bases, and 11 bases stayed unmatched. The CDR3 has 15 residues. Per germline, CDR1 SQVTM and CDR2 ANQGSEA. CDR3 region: CSVVGGQGLGNEQFF. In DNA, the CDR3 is TGCAGCGTTGTAGGGGGACAGGGATTAGGAAATGAGCAGTTCTTC.

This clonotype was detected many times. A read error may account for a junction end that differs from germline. The CDR3 here is CASSLQGAGELFF. DNA of the CDR3: TGTGCCAGCAGCTTGCAGGGGGCCGGGGAGCTGTTTTTT. This sequence joins TRBV5-1 and TRBJ2-2, with TRBD1 matching over 7 bases. This CDR3 spans 13 amino acids. Per the germline V gene, CDR1 is SGHRS and CDR2 is YFSETQ.

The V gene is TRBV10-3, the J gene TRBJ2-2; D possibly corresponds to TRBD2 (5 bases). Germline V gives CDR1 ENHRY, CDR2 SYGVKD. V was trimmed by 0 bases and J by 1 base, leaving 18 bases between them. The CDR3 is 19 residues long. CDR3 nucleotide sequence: TGTGCCATCAGTGAGTCCGGACTCCGTGTCCTAATGAACACCGGGGAGCTGTTTTTT. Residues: CAISESGLRVLMNTGELFF.

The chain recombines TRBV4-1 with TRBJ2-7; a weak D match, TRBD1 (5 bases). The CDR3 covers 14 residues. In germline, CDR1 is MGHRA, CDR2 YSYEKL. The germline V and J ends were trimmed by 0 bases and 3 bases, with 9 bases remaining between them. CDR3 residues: CASSQDPQGYEQYF. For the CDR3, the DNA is TGCGCCAGCAGCCAAGATCCTCAGGGCTACGAGCAGTACTTC.

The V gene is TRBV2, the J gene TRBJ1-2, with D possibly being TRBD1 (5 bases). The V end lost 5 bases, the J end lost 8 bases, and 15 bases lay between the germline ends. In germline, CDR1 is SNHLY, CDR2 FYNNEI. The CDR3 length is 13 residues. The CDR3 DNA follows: TGTGCCAGCAGTCCAGACAGTGTCGGCGGCTACACCTTC. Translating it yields CASSPDSVGGYTF.

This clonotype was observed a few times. CDR3 nucleotides: TGTGCCAGCAGTCCGAGCTCTAGCGGGAGGGCACGTAACAATGAGCAGTTCTTC. It encodes CASSPSSSGRARNNEQFF. This chain connects TRBV27 to TRBJ2-1, with 12 bases aligning to TRBD2. V dropped 5 bases and J dropped 5; count of bases not matched to a gene: 13. This CDR3 is 18 amino acids long. Per germline, CDR1 MNHEY and CDR2 SMNVEV (reference sequence).

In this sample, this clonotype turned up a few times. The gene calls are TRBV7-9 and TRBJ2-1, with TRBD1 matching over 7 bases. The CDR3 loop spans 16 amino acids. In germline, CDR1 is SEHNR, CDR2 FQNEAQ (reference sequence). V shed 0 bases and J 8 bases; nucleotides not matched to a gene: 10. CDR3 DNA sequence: TGTGCCAGCAGCTTAGCACAGGGGTACATACAAGATGAGCAGTTCTTC. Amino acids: CASSLAQGYIQDEQFF.

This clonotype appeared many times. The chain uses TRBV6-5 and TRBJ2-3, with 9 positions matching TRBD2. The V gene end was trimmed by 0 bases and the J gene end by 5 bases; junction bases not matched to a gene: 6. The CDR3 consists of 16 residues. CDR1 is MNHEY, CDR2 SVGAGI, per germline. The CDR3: CASSYSRGGAGDTQYF. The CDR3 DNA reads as TGTGCCAGCAGTTACTCTCGCGGGGGGGCCGGAGATACGCAGTATTTT.

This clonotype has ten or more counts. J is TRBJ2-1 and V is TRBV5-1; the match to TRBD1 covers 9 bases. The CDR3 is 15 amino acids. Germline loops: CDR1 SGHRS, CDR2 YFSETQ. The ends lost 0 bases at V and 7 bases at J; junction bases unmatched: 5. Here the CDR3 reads CASSLAPGQGNEQFF. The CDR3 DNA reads TGCGCCAGCAGCTTGGCACCGGGACAGGGTAATGAGCAGTTCTTC.

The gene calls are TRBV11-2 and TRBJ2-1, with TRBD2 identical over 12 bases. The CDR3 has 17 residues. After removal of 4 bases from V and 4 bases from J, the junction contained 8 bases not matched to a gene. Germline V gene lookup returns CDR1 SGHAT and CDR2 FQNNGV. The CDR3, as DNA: TGTGCCAGCAGCTCCTCGTTGACTAGCGGGAGTTACAATGAGCAGTTCTTC. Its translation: CASSSSLTSGSYNEQFF.